This TCR beta chain comes out of a study of T cells in Graves' hyperthyroidism and ophthalmopathy. Study observations and caveats: Blood also contained most expanded thyroid clonotypes above 0.001. Stable hyperthyroidism was separated from ophthalmopathy by a model based on 13 V-J features.

The sample holds many counts of this clonotype. Antigen: not known. Between the trimmed V and J ends, which lost 2 bases and 5 bases, there was a span of 9 bases. The germline CDR1 and CDR2 sequences are SEHNR and FQNEAQ (reference sequence). CDR3 length: 13 residues. The study left out patients who had uncontrolled infection, other autoimmune disease, pregnancy or lactation. RNA transcripts provided the source from which TCR beta CDR3 regions were amplified. Researchers ran a first-round RT-PCR on the TCR CDR3 using the HTBI primer set. TCRdb re-called the multiplex PCR reads with MiXCR, one entry per CDR3 protein. The table lists about half a million distinct CDR3 sequences, about 16% of them singletons, with 25% to 30% in the top ten.

The specimen sequenced was blood. The TCR comes from a woman aged 25-40 years with Graves' ophthalmopathy. J is TRBJ2-5 and V is TRBV7-9, with D possibly TRBD1 on 6 matching bases. Here the CDR3 reads CASSLSQGETQYF. The CDR3 bases are TGTGCCAGCAGCTTATCACAGGGTGAGACCCAGTACTTC.